What follows are 21 T cell receptor beta chains derived from one specimen sequenced in a study of blood T cell repertoires in COVID-19. Repertoires were generated with immunoSEQ multiplex PCR, while TCRdb's copy carries only in-frame clones and drops some. The sample yields roughly 80,000 clones, about 83% seen once. Material for sequencing was peripheral blood. All receptors come from a woman aged 55 to 70 with acute or convalescent COVID-19.

This sequence joins TRBV6-2 or TRBV6-3 and TRBJ2-7; 9 bases map to TRBD2. The CDR3 is 14 residues long. CDR1 is MNHEY, CDR2 SVGEGT, per germline. Losses at the gene ends were 2 bases for V and 3 bases for J; bases not matched to a gene: 2. The CDR3 loop is CASSYTSGLYEQYF. The CDR3 DNA reads as TGTGCCAGCAGTTACACTAGCGGGCTCTACGAGCAGTACTTC.

This clone was detected a few times. The genes are TRBV10-2 and TRBJ2-1, with 10 nucleotides matching TRBD2. CDR1 is WSHSY and CDR2 is SAAADI in the germline V gene. After removal of 9 bases from V and 6 bases from J, the junction contained 5 bases not matched to a gene. The CDR3 is 13 amino acids. CDR3 sequence: CASQLAGTNEQFF. The CDR3, as DNA: TGCGCCAGTCAACTAGCGGGAACCAATGAGCAGTTCTTC.

J is TRBJ2-5 and V is TRBV29-1; tentatively, D is TRBD1 (5 bases). Trimming pared 4 bases from V and 5 bases from J, leaving 11 bases between. CDR1 is SQVTM, CDR2 ANQGSEA, per germline. The CDR3 totals 12 residues. In DNA, the CDR3 is TGCAGCGTTGCGGACACCCTTGAGACCCAGTACTTC. The encoded protein is CSVADTLETQYF.

The CDR3 spells CASSQGLAGAGNEQFF. The CDR3 DNA is TGCGCCAGCAGCCAGGGACTAGCGGGAGCCGGCAATGAGCAGTTCTTC. The gene calls are TRBV4-1 and TRBJ2-1, with TRBD2 identical over 14 bases. From germline, CDR1 is MGHRA and CDR2 YSYEKL. The trim removed 3 bases at V and 6 bases at J, leaving 4 bases unmatched. The CDR3 length is 16 residues.

This sequence joins TRBV11-2 and TRBJ2-3; D remains ambiguous. The germline V gene encodes CDR1 SGHAT and CDR2 FQNNGV. The CDR3 is made up of 12 amino acids. With 3 bases removed from V and 3 bases from J, the gap between germline ends came to 4 bases. The CDR3 sequence is CASSFVTDTQYF. The CDR3 DNA is TGTGCCAGCAGCTTCGTAACAGATACGCAGTATTTT.

The chain recombines TRBV7-2 with TRBJ1-5; D is unresolved. The CDR3 contains 15 residues. Trimming cost V 3 bases and J 6 bases, with 15 bases left between them. CDR1 SGHTA and CDR2 FQGNSA come from the germline V gene. The CDR3: CASSLFIREGQPQHF. DNA for the CDR3: TGTGCCAGCAGCTTGTTCATCCGGGAAGGTCAGCCCCAGCATTTT.

This chain uses TRBV11-3 with TRBJ1-2, with 10 bases aligning to TRBD1. The V segment lost 5 bases and the J segment 7 bases; nucleotides outside the gene matches: 13. Germline CDR1 reads SGHNT; CDR2 reads YENEEA. The CDR3 extends over 16 amino acids. CDR3 DNA sequence: TGTGCCAGCAGCACTAGTGGGGGGACAGGGGCCTTTGGCTACACCTTC. Translation: CASSTSGGTGAFGYTF.

The rearrangement uses TRBV5-1 and TRBJ2-7; possible D gene TRBD2, 6 bases. CDR3 length: 14 residues. Germline CDR1 is SGHRS and CDR2 is YFSETQ. V was pared by 5 bases and J by 2 bases, with 14 bases between. The CDR3 here is CASRSGLTTYEQYF. In DNA, the CDR3 is TGCGCCAGCAGGTCGGGACTGACTACCTACGAGCAGTACTTC.

The chain has TRBV6-2 or TRBV6-3 and TRBJ1-2, with 9 bases lining up with TRBD1. CDR1 is MNHEY and CDR2 is SVGEGT in the germline V gene. Losses at the gene ends were 5 bases for V and 2 bases for J; bases not matched to a gene: 12. CDR3 size: 17 residues. CDR3 protein: CASSPGTGRLSNYGYTF. For the CDR3, the DNA is TGTGCCAGCAGTCCCGGGACAGGGAGATTGAGCAACTATGGCTACACCTTC.

Remarks on this clone: Compared with germline, one end of the junction differs, possibly owing to a read error. The J gene is TRBJ2-2, the V gene TRBV7-3; maybe TRBD2 (6 bases). Germline-derived CDR1 and CDR2 are SGHTA and FQGTGA. The CDR3 is 16 residues long. Here the CDR3 DNA reads TGTGCCAGCAGCCTGGGAGGCAGAACTTCGACCGGGGAACTGTTTTTT. Its translation: CASSLGGRTSTGELFF.

The V and J genes are TRBV9 and TRBJ1-6; D is undetermined. Germline CDR1 reads SGDLS; CDR2 reads YYNGEE. Trimming cost V 2 bases and J 10 bases, with 13 bases left between them. The CDR3 is 14 residues long. CDR3 in amino acids: CASSVGGPNSPLHF. The CDR3 region has the DNA TGTGCCAGCAGCGTGGGAGGGCCGAACTCACCCCTCCACTTT.

The table lists this clone with a few counts. The chain is built from TRBV11-3 and TRBJ2-7; D possibly corresponds to TRBD1 (5 bases). Germline values: CDR1 SGHNT, CDR2 YENEEA. The CDR3 covers 14 residues. V lost 4 bases to trimming and J lost 0 bases, with 10 bases between them. CDR3: CASSWTSSSYEQYF. CDR3 DNA: TGTGCCAGCAGCTGGACATCCAGCTCCTACGAGCAGTACTTC.

The chain has TRBV5-1 and TRBJ2-3; 10 nucleotides match TRBD2. V shed 0 bases and J 4 bases; nucleotides not matched to a gene: 5. The CDR3 covers 16 residues. CDR1 and CDR2 from the germline V gene are SGHRS and YFSETQ. This CDR3 reads CASSLGLAGAADTQYF. Written as DNA, the CDR3 is TGCGCCAGCAGCTTGGGTCTAGCGGGAGCGGCAGATACGCAGTATTTT.

The gene calls are TRBV21-1 and TRBJ2-3; the D call of TRBD2 is as the table states it, not checked on the DNA. TRBV21-1 counts as a pseudogene. The CDR3 covers 17 residues. The CDR3 reads CASSQDTRTRCTDTQYF. As DNA, the CDR3 is TGTGCCAGCAGCCAAGACACCCGGACTAGGTGCACAGATACGCAGTATTTT.

The chain uses TRBV7-2 and TRBJ2-2; 8 bases align to TRBD2. With V trimmed by 5 bases and J by 3 bases, 5 bases remained unmatched. Germline V CDR1 and CDR2: SGHTA, FQGNSA. The CDR3 is 15 amino acids. CDR3: CASSVRGGYTGELFF. CDR3 nucleotides: TGTGCCAGCAGCGTACGGGGGGGCTACACCGGGGAGCTGTTTTTT.

This chain joins TRBV7-9 and TRBJ2-7; D is ambiguous. The germline V gene encodes CDR1 SEHNR and CDR2 FQNEAQ (reference sequence). V was cut by 6 bases and J by 5 bases, with 11 bases left in between. This CDR3 is built from 12 residues. CDR3 in amino acids: CASSLTGHEQYF. For the CDR3, the DNA is TGTGCCAGCAGTTTAACCGGTCACGAGCAGTACTTC.

The gene calls are TRBV12-3 or TRBV12-4 and TRBJ2-7; TRBD1 matches at 7 bases. Unmatched junction bases numbered 9, after V lost 7 bases and J lost 9 bases. The CDR3 totals 12 residues. The CDR3 bases are TGTGCCAGCACCGAGGGACAGTTGGGGCAGTACTTC. This encodes CASTEGQLGQYF.

CDR3 coding DNA: TGTGCCATCAGAGACCGGACAGCCGCACCCTATGGCTACACCTTC. It translates to CAIRDRTAAPYGYTF. J is TRBJ1-2 and V is TRBV10-3, with D possibly being TRBD1 (6 bases). With 6 bases removed from V and 4 bases from J, the gap between germline ends came to 18 bases. CDR1 and CDR2 (germline): ENHRY, SYGVKD. The CDR3 length is 15 residues.

This chain joins TRBV11-3 and TRBJ1-1; 7 bases fit TRBD1. CDR1 and CDR2 from the germline V gene are SGHNT and YENEEA. The CDR3 contains 14 residues. V dropped 3 bases and J dropped 6; count of bases not matched to a gene: 7. CDR3 DNA sequence: TGTGCCAGCAGCTTGTTACAGGGGACTGCTGAAGCTTTCTTT. Its translation: CASSLLQGTAEAFF. Complete variable domain (other parts from reference TRBV11-3 and TRBJ1-1): EAGVVQSPRYKIIEKKQPVAFWCNPISGHNTLYWYLQNLGQGPELLIRYENEEAVDDSQLPKDRFSAERLKGVDSTLKIQPAELGDSAVYLCASSLLQGTAEAFFGQGTRLTVV.

This chain joins TRBV5-1 and TRBJ2-7; D is possibly TRBD2 (5 bases). The germline gives CDR1 SGHRS, CDR2 YFSETQ. V dropped 0 bases and J dropped 7 bases, with 8 bases sitting between them. The CDR3 contains 12 residues. CDR3 coding DNA: TGCGCCAGCAGCTTGGAGGGAGAGGAGCAGTACTTC. Amino acid sequence: CASSLEGEEQYF.

This chain links TRBV2 with TRBJ1-2; possibly TRBD1 for D (5 bases). The V gene lost 6 bases and the J gene lost 8 bases, with 10 bases spanning the gap. The CDR3 totals 11 residues. CDR1 and CDR2 from the germline V gene are SNHLY and FYNNEI. The CDR3 DNA reads TGTGCCAGCAGCACAGGAATGGGCTACACCTTC. Amino acids: CASSTGMGYTF. Complete variable domain (other parts from reference TRBV2 and TRBJ1-2): EPEVTQTPSHQVTQMGQEVILRCVPISNHLYFYWYRQILGQKVEFLVSFYNNEISEKSEIFDDQFSVERPDGSNFTLKIRSTKLEDSAMYFCASSTGMGYTFGSGTRLTVV.